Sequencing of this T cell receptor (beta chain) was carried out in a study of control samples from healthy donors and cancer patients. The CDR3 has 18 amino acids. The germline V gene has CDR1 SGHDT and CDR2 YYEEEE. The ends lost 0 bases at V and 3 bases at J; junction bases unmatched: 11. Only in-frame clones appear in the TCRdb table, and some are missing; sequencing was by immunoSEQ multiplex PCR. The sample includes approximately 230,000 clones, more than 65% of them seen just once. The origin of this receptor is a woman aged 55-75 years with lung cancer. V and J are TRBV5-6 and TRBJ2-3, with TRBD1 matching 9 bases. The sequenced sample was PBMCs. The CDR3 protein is CASSLEWGTGQSTDTQYF. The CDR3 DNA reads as TGTGCCAGCAGCTTGGAATGGGGGACAGGGCAGTCGACAGATACGCAGTATTTT.